The 7 T cell receptor beta chains in this list originate from one sample, sequenced in a study of blood T cell repertoires in COVID-19. The repertoire was sequenced with immunoSEQ multiplex PCR; TCRdb's copy has only in-frame clones and lacks some. The sample lists about 50,000 clones; around nine tenths were seen once. The sample comprised peripheral blood. Receptors were obtained from a human donor in a cohort sampled during active COVID-19.

This clone was seen a single time. V and J are TRBV10-1 and TRBJ2-1; 8 bases align to TRBD2. Per germline, CDR1 WNHNN and CDR2 SYGVQD (reference sequence). The trim removed 2 bases at V and 0 bases at J, leaving 3 bases unmatched. This CDR3 is built from 16 residues. In nucleotides, the CDR3 is TGCGCCAGCAGTGAGACTAGCGGCCCCTCCTACAATGAGCAGTTCTTC. This translates into CASSETSGPSYNEQFF.

The gene calls are TRBV5-1 and TRBJ2-3; a possible D gene is TRBD1 (6 bases). This CDR3 has 15 amino acids. V shed 3 bases and J shed 0 bases, with 11 bases lying between them. Germline CDR1 SGHRS, CDR2 YFSETQ. The CDR3 loop reads CASSYGGRSTDTQYF. The CDR3 bases are TGCGCCAGCAGCTATGGGGGCAGAAGCACAGATACGCAGTATTTT. The variable domain in full, with the rest retrieved from reference TRBV5-1 and TRBJ2-3, is KAGVTQTPRYLIKTRGQQVTLSCSPISGHRSVSWYQQTPGQGLQFLFEYFSETQRNKGNFPGRFSGRQFSNSRSEMNVSTLELGDSALYLCASSYGGRSTDTQYFGPGTRLTVL.

V gene TRBV19 combines with J gene TRBJ2-3; D is possibly TRBD2 (7 bases). Germline assignment: CDR1 LNHDA and CDR2 SQIVND (reference sequence). CDR3 length: 15 amino acids. V gave up 1 base and J gave up 4 bases, with 12 bases separating them. CDR3: CASSIGGRGADTQYF. DNA of the CDR3: TGTGCCAGTAGTATAGGTGGGAGGGGGGCAGATACGCAGTATTTT.

Here the CDR3 reads CASSVRAGGPGGELFF. CDR3 in DNA: TGTGCCAGCAGCGTACGAGCCGGGGGGCCAGGCGGGGAGCTGTTTTTT. This sequence joins TRBV9 and TRBJ2-2; weak D call: TRBD2 (7 bases). CDR1 and CDR2 (germline): SGDLS, YYNGEE. Trimming removed 1 base from V and 7 bases from J, with 17 bases in between. This CDR3 has 16 amino acids.

The rearrangement joins TRBV6-2 or TRBV6-3 to TRBJ2-1; 10 bases align to TRBD2. Looked up from germline, CDR1 is MNHEY and CDR2 is SVGEGT. Trimming removed 2 bases from V and 4 bases from J; junction bases left unmatched: 5. This CDR3 has 16 amino acids. Written as DNA, the CDR3 is TGTGCCAGCAGTTACCCGACTAGCGGGTTTTACAATGAGCAGTTCTTC. Its protein product is CASSYPTSGFYNEQFF.

The chain uses TRBV9 and TRBJ2-1; D is uncertain. CDR1 is SGDLS, CDR2 YYNGEE, per germline. V was clipped by 0 bases and J by 6 bases, with 10 bases between them. The CDR3 totals 14 residues. The CDR3 sequence: CASSVEVWANEQFF. The CDR3 nucleotides are TGTGCCAGCAGCGTAGAAGTGTGGGCCAATGAGCAGTTCTTC.

The V gene is TRBV7-9, the J gene TRBJ2-6; TRBD1 matches at 10 bases. This CDR3 is 17 amino acids long. Germline values: CDR1 SEHNR, CDR2 FQNEAQ (reference sequence). Trimming removed 5 bases from V and 1 base from J; junction bases left unmatched: 5. For the CDR3, the DNA is TGTGCCAGCAGCCCCGGGACAGGGGTTTCTGGGGCCAACGTCCTGACTTTC. This encodes CASSPGTGVSGANVLTF. Full variable domain (remainder filled in from reference TRBV7-9 and TRBJ2-6): DTGVSQNPRHKITKRGQNVTFRCDPISEHNRLYWYRQTLGQGPEFLTYFQNEAQLEKSRLLSDRFSAERPKGSFSTLEIQRTEQGDSAMYLCASSPGTGVSGANVLTFGAGSRLTVL.